The next 14 T cell receptor beta chains were all read from a single sample in a study of T cell responses to AZD1222 COVID-19 vaccine. This table comes from immunoSEQ multiplex PCR, and its TCRdb copy is limited to in-frame clones, with some not included. Among about 150,000 clones listed, about 87% were seen once. The sequencing used peripheral blood, collected 28 days after the second AZD1222 dose. Receptors originate from an adult who received the AZD1222 COVID-19 vaccine.

The chain recombines TRBV5-4 with TRBJ2-7; D not resolved. The germline V gene encodes CDR1 SGHNT and CDR2 YYREEE (reference sequence). The CDR3 loop spans 14 amino acids. V lost 5 bases and J 3 bases, leaving 15 bases between the germline ends. The CDR3 loop reads CASRATSGSYEQYF. The CDR3 DNA reads TGTGCCAGCAGGGCAACCTCGGGTAGCTACGAGCAGTACTTC.

This chain joins TRBV9 and TRBJ2-1; the D gene is possibly TRBD2 (5 bases). Germline V gives CDR1 SGDLS, CDR2 YYNGEE. V was cut by 0 bases and J by 9 bases, with 19 bases left in between. The CDR3 sequence is 16 residues long. The CDR3 nucleotides are TGTGCCAGCAGCGTAGAAGGGAGTAGTAGCCGGGGTGAGCAGTTCTTC. Its translation: CASSVEGSSSRGEQFF.

The chain has TRBV10-3 and TRBJ1-5, with 8 bases lining up with TRBD1. Germline V lookup: CDR1 ENHRY, CDR2 SYGVKD. The CDR3 loop spans 17 amino acids. The CDR3 loop reads CALPATGVRGSGQPQHF. CDR3 DNA sequence: TGTGCACTCCCCGCGACAGGGGTAAGGGGAAGCGGCCAGCCCCAGCATTTT.

The J gene is TRBJ2-5, the V gene TRBV6-2 or TRBV6-3; D gene ambiguous. V was shortened by 4 bases and J by 1 base, with 4 bases between the two germline ends. Germline CDR1 is MNHEY and CDR2 is SVGEGT. CDR3 length equals 12 residues. For the CDR3, the DNA is TGTGCCAGCAGTTTTCCCCAAGAGACCCAGTACTTC. Protein sequence: CASSFPQETQYF.

This clone was counted a single time. The chain is built from TRBV28 and TRBJ1-1; a possible D gene is TRBD1 (5 bases). Trimming left V 7 bases short and J 0 bases short, with 12 bases between. Germline values: CDR1 MDHEN, CDR2 SYDVKM. This CDR3 region has 14 residues. CDR3 nucleotide sequence: TGTGCCAGCATCATTGGGGGGGTGAACACTGAAGCTTTCTTT. Translating gives CASIIGGVNTEAFF.

V usage is TRBV27 and J usage is TRBJ2-7; 8 bases fit TRBD1. This CDR3 spans 13 amino acids. The J segment lost 5 bases and the V segment lost 6 bases, leaving 6 bases of the junction unmatched. Germline V gene lookup returns CDR1 MNHEY and CDR2 SMNVEV (reference sequence). The CDR3 loop reads CASSRGRFDEQYF. The CDR3 coding sequence is TGTGCCAGCAGCAGGGGGCGCTTTGACGAGCAGTACTTC.

The chain has TRBV7-2 and TRBJ2-2; 12 nucleotides line up with TRBD2. The V segment lost 6 bases and the J segment 8 bases; nucleotides outside the gene matches: 7. From germline, CDR1 is SGHTA and CDR2 FQGNSA. The CDR3 spans 15 residues. CDR3 nucleotide sequence: TGTGCCAGCAGTTTGACTAGCGGGAGCCAAGGGGAGCTGTTTTTT. This encodes CASSLTSGSQGELFF.

The V and J genes are TRBV29-1 and TRBJ2-3; TRBD1 matches 7 bases. This CDR3 region has 15 residues. In germline, CDR1 is SQVTM, CDR2 ANQGSEA. The CDR3 spells CSARGSIGNTDTQYF. CDR3 nucleotide sequence: TGCAGTGCCAGGGGGAGTATCGGGAACACAGATACGCAGTATTTT.

This chain links TRBV13 with TRBJ1-1; D not resolved. Trimming left V 1 base short and J 2 bases short, with 5 bases between. The CDR3 is made up of 13 amino acids. Germline lookup yields CDR1 PRHDT and CDR2 FYEKMQ (reference sequence). This CDR3 reads CASSLVLNTEAFF. Here the CDR3 DNA reads TGTGCCAGCAGCTTAGTATTAAACACTGAAGCTTTCTTT. Looking up the rest from reference TRBV13 and TRBJ1-1 gives the full variable domain: AAGVIQSPRHLIKEKRETATLKCYPIPRHDTVYWYQQGPGQDPQFLISFYEKMQSDKGSIPDRFSAQQFSDYHSELNMSSLELGDSALYFCASSLVLNTEAFFGQGTRLTVV.

This CDR3 is CAWSQGTLTQSPLHF. The CDR3 nucleotides are TGTGCCTGGAGTCAGGGGACACTTACTCAATCACCCCTCCACTTT. The chain joins TRBV30 to TRBJ1-6; a possible D gene is TRBD1 (6 bases). The CDR3 totals 15 residues. Looked up from germline, CDR1 is GTSNPN and CDR2 is SVGIG (reference sequence). V was pared by 2 bases and J by 10 bases, with 18 bases between.

The chain recombines TRBV19 with TRBJ2-2; 9 positions match TRBD2. The CDR3 is 15 amino acids. Germline V CDR1 and CDR2: LNHDA, SQIVND (reference sequence). V shed 8 bases and J 4 bases; nucleotides not matched to a gene: 8. For the CDR3, the DNA is TGTGCCAGTTCGGCCGGGACTAGCAGCACCGGGGAGCTGTTTTTT. Protein sequence: CASSAGTSSTGELFF.

V usage is TRBV5-6 and J usage is TRBJ1-5; D might be TRBD1 (6 bases). CDR3 size: 14 residues. Germline V lookup: CDR1 SGHDT, CDR2 YYEEEE. V lost 0 bases and J 3 bases, leaving 7 bases between the germline ends. The CDR3 DNA sequence: TGTGCCAGCAGCTTGGACAGGGACAATCAGCCCCAGCATTTT. This codes for CASSLDRDNQPQHF.

The genes are TRBV30 and TRBJ1-6; 8 bases line up with TRBD1. The germline CDR1 and CDR2 sequences are GTSNPN and SVGIG (reference sequence). J was trimmed by 5 bases and V by 1 base; bases with no gene match: 1. This CDR3 is built from 14 residues. The CDR3 sequence is CAWSAGQDNSPLHF. CDR3 nucleotide sequence: TGTGCCTGGAGTGCGGGACAGGATAATTCACCCCTCCACTTT.

This chain connects TRBV5-4 to TRBJ1-1, with TRBD1 as a possible D gene (6 bases). Germline CDR1 SGHNT, CDR2 YYREEE (reference sequence). This CDR3 has 14 residues. V lost 4 bases and J 1 base, leaving 11 bases between the germline ends. The CDR3 spells CASSRGQENTEAFF. DNA for the CDR3: TGTGCCAGCAGCCGGGGACAAGAGAACACTGAAGCTTTCTTT.